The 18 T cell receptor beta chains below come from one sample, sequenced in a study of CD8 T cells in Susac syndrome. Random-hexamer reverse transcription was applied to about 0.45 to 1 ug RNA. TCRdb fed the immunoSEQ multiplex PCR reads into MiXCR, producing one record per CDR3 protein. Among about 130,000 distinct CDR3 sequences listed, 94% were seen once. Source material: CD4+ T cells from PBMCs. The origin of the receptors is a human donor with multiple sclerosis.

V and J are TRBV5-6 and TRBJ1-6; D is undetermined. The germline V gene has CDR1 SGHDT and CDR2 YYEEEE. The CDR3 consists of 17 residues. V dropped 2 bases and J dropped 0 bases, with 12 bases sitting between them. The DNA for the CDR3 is TGTGCCAGCAGCTTAAGTGTGGGGAGCTCCTATAATTCACCCCTCCACTTT. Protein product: CASSLSVGSSYNSPLHF.

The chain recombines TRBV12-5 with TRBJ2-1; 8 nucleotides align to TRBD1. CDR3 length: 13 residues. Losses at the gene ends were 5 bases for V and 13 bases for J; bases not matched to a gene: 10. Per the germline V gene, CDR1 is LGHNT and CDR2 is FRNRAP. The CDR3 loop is CASGDSGTGIQFF. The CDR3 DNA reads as TGTGCTAGTGGTGACTCCGGGACAGGCATACAGTTCTTC.

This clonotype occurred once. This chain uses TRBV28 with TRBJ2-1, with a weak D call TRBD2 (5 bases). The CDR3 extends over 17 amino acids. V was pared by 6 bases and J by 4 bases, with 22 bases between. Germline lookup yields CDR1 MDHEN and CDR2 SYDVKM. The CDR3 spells CASSGLPSDLAYNEQFF. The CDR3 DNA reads TGTGCCAGCAGCGGACTGCCTTCCGATTTGGCGTACAATGAGCAGTTCTTC.

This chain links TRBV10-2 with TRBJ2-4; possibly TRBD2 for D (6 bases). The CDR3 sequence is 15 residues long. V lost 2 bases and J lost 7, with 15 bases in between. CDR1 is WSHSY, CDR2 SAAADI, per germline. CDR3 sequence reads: CASSEGRWSRNIQYF. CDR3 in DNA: TGCGCCAGCAGTGAGGGGAGGTGGAGCAGGAACATTCAGTACTTC.

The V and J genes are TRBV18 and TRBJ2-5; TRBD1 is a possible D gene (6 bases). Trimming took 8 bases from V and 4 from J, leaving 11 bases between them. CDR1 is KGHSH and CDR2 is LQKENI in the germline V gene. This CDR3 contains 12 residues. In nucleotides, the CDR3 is TGTGCCAGCGCTCTACAGGGAGAGACCCAGTACTTC. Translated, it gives CASALQGETQYF.

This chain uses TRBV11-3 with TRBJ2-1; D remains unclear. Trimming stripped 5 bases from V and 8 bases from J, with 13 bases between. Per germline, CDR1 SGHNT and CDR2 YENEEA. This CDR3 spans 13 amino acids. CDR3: CASSPRIVDEQFF. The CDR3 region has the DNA TGTGCCAGCAGCCCGCGGATAGTCGATGAGCAGTTCTTC.

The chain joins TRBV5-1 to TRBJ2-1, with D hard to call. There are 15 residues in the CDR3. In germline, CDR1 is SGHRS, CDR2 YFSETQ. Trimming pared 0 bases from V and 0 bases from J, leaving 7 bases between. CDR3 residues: CASSLETSSYNEQFF. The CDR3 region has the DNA TGCGCCAGCAGCTTGGAAACAAGCTCCTACAATGAGCAGTTCTTC.

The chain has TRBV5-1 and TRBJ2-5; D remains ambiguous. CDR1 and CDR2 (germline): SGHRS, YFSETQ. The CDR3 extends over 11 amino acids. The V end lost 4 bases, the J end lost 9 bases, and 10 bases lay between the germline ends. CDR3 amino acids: CASSESQAQYF. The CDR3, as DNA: TGCGCCAGCAGCGAATCGCAGGCCCAGTACTTC.

The CDR3 reads CASSLGLAETQYF. CDR3 bases: TGTGCCAGCAGCTTGGGACTAGCAGAGACCCAGTACTTC. J is TRBJ2-5 and V is TRBV7-3; 9 nucleotides align to TRBD2. Germline CDR1 SGHTA, CDR2 FQGTGA. The CDR3 length is 13 residues. V was clipped by 3 bases and J by 4 bases; unmatched bases: 0.

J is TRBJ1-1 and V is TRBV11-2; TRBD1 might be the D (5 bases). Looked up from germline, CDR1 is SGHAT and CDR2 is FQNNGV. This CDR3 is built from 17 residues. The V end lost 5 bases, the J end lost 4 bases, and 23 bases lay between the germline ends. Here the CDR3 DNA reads TGTGCCAGCAGCCGTCGGGAGTGGGGGGGGGTCGCCACTGAAGCTTTCTTT. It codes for CASSRREWGGVATEAFF.

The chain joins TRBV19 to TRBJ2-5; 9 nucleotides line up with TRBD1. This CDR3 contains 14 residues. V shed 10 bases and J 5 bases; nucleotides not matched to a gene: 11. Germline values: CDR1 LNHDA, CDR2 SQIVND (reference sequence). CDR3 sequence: CATRRTGDAETQYF. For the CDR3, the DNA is TGTGCCACCCGGCGGACAGGGGATGCGGAGACCCAGTACTTC. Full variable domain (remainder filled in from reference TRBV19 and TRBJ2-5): DGGITQSPKYLFRKEGQNVTLSCEQNLNHDAMYWYRQDPGQGLRLIYYSQIVNDFQKGDIAEGYSVSREKKESFPLTVTSAQKNPTAFYLCATRRTGDAETQYFGPGTRLLVL.

DNA of the CDR3: TGTGCCAGCAGCTCGGCCGGGCGCTCCTATGGCTACACCTTC. It encodes CASSSAGRSYGYTF. The V and J genes are TRBV7-2 and TRBJ1-2; unclear D gene. V gave up 4 bases and J gave up 4 bases, with 13 bases separating them. Germline loops: CDR1 SGHTA, CDR2 FQGNSA. This CDR3 has 14 amino acids.

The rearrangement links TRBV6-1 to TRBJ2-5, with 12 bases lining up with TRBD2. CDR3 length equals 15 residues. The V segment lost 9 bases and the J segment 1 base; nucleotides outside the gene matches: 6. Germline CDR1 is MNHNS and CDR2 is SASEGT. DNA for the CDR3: TGTGCCAGTCCCCCGGGACTAGCGGGCCAAGAGACCCAGTACTTC. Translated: CASPPGLAGQETQYF.

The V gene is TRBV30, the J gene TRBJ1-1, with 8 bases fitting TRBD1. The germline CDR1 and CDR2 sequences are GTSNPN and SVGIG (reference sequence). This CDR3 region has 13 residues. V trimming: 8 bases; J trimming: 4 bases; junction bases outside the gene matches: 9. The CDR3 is CAHQQGGGTEAFF. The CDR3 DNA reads TGTGCCCATCAACAGGGGGGAGGCACTGAAGCTTTCTTT.

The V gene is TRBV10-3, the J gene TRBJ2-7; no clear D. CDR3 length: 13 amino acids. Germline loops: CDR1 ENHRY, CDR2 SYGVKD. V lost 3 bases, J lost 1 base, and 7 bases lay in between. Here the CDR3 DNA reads TGTGCCATCAGTGATGGAACTTCCTACGAGCAGTACTTC. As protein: CAISDGTSYEQYF.

The CDR3 protein is CASREDEGKKGYGYTF. CDR3 nucleotide sequence: TGTGCCAGCAGGGAAGACGAAGGGAAGAAGGGCTATGGCTACACCTTC. The V gene is TRBV7-9, the J gene TRBJ1-2; no clear D. CDR1 and CDR2 (germline): SEHNR, FQNEAQ (reference sequence). Trimming left V 6 bases short and J 4 bases short, with 21 bases between. The CDR3 runs 16 residues.

The CDR3: CASSLGAAGYGYTF. The CDR3, as DNA: TGTGCCAGCAGCTTAGGAGCAGCGGGCTATGGCTACACCTTC. The chain couples TRBV7-9 to TRBJ1-2; D call uncertain. The V end was cut by 1 base, the J end by 4 bases, with 10 bases between. There are 14 residues in the CDR3. Per the germline V gene, CDR1 is SEHNR and CDR2 is FQNEAQ (reference sequence).

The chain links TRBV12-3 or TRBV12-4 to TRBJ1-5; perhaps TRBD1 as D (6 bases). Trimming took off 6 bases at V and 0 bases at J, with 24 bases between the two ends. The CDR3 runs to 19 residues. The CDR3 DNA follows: TGTGCCAGCAGCCCCAGGGGTGTCGCGGACGGGTATAGCAATCAGCCCCAGCATTTT. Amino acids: CASSPRGVADGYSNQPQHF.